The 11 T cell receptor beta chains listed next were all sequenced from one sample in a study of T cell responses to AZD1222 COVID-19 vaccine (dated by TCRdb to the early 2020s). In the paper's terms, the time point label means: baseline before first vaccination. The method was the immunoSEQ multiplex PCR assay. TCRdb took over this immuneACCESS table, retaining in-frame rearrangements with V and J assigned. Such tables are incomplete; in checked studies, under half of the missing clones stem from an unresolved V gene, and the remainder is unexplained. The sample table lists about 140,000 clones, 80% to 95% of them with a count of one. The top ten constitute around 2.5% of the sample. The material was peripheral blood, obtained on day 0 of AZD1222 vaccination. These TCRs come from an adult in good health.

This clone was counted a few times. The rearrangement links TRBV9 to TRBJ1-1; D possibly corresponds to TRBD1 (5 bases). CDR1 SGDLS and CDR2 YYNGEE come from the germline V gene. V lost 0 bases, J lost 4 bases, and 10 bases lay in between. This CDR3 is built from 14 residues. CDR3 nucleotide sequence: TGTGCCAGCAGCGTAGCGGGGGGTAGCACTGAAGCTTTCTTT. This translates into CASSVAGGSTEAFF.

The CDR3 nucleotides read TGTGCCAGCAGTTACCGGGACAGGGGGACAGAGACCCAGTACTTC. It is translated as CASSYRDRGTETQYF. The V and J genes are TRBV6-5 and TRBJ2-5, with 11 bases fitting TRBD1. This CDR3 has 15 residues. From germline, CDR1 is MNHEY and CDR2 SVGAGI. Losses at the gene ends were 2 bases for V and 4 bases for J; bases not matched to a gene: 3.

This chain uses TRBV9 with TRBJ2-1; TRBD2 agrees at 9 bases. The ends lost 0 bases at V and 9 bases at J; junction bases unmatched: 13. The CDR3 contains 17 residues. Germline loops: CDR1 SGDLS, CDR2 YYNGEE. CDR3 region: CASSVVPGGGAYGEQFF. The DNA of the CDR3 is TGTGCCAGCAGCGTAGTCCCCGGCGGGGGGGCTTACGGTGAGCAGTTCTTC.

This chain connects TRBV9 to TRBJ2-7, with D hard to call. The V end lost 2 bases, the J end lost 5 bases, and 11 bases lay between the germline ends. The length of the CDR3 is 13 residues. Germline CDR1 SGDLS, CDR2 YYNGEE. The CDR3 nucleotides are TGTGCCAGCAGCGTTTTCCTCGGTGACGAGCAGTACTTC. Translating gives CASSVFLGDEQYF.

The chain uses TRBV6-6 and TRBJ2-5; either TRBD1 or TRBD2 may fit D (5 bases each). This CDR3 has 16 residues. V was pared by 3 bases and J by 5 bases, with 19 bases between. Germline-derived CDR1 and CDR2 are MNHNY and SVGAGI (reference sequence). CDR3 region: CASSYRRVIEGETQYF. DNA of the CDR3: TGTGCCAGCAGTTATCGACGGGTTATTGAGGGGGAGACCCAGTACTTC.

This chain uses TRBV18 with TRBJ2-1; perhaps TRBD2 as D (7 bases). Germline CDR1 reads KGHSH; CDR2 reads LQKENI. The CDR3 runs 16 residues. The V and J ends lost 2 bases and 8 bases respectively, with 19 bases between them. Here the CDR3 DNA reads TGTGCCAGCTCACCATGGATAACGGGGGGCCGCGATGAGCAGTTCTTC. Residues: CASSPWITGGRDEQFF.

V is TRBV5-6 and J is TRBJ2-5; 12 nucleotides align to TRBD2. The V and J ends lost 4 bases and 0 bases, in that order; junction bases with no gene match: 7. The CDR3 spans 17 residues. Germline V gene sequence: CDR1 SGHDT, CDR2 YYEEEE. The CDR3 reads CASSLRRLAGDQETQYF. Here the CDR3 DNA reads TGTGCCAGCAGCCTGCGCCGACTAGCGGGAGACCAAGAGACCCAGTACTTC.

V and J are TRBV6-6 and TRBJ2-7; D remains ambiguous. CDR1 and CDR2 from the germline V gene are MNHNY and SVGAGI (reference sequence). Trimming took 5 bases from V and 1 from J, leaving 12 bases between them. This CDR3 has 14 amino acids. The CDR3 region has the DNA TGTGCCAGCAGTCCCCCGGCGGAGTCCTACGAGCAGTACTTC. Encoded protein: CASSPPAESYEQYF.

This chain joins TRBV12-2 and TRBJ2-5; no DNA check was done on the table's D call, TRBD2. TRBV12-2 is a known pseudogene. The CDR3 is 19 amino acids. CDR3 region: CASRYEEGLAESPQETQYF. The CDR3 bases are TGTGCAAGTCGCTACGAGGAGGGGCTAGCGGAGTCCCCACAAGAGACCCAGTACTTC.

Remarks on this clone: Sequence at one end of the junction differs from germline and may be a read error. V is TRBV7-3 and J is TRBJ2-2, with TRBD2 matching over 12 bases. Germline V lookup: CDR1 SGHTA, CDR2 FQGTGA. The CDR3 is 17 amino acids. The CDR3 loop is CASSVTSGGMNTGELFF. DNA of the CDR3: TGTGCCAGCAGCGTAACTAGCGGGGGGATGAACACCGGGGAGCTGTTTTTT.

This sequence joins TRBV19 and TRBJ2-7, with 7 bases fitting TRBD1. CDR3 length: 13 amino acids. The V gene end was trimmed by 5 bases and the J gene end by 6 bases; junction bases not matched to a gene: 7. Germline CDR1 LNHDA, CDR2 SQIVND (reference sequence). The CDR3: CASSARQGLEQYF. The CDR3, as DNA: TGTGCCAGTAGTGCACGACAGGGTCTCGAGCAGTACTTC.